This T cell receptor beta chain was documented in a study of blood T cell repertoires in COVID-19. As for the study in general: Samples came from the United States, Italy and Spain, spanning acute and convalescent COVID-19. Sources were T cells, B-cell-depleted T cells, or PBMCs; the material itself was cDNA or gDNA.

The sample holds one count of this clone. In the authors' workflow: Amplification with reference gene primers provided the estimates of nucleated cell counts. The method was immunoSEQ multiplex PCR; TCRdb's version includes in-frame clones alone and lacks a portion of them. That table is the source of V, J and clone size, and D and trimming were worked out from the DNA. Among approximately 300,000 clones, roughly 82% were seen once, and the ten largest hold around 1.5%. This TCR derives from a woman between 50 and 59 years old with acute or convalescent COVID-19. Sequencing used peripheral blood.

CDR3 DNA sequence: TGTGCCAGCAGTTTATTTCTAGCGGGAGTGGGGGAGCAGTTCTTC. As protein: CASSLFLAGVGEQFF. V usage is TRBV27 and J usage is TRBJ2-1; TRBD2 aligns across 10 bases. The CDR3 has 15 amino acids. The V segment lost 1 base and the J segment 10 bases; nucleotides outside the gene matches: 7. Looked up from germline, CDR1 is MNHEY and CDR2 is SMNVEV (reference sequence).